Listed here are 5 T cell receptor beta chains from one sample, sequenced in a study of PD-L1 blockade in urothelial cancer. Some clones are missing from TCRdb's copy, which holds only in-frame ones; the method was immunoSEQ multiplex PCR. The sample records approximately 100,000 clones, about 89% being singletons. Sequences were derived from PBMCs, sampled around atezolizumab (anti-PD-L1) treatment. The receptor source for this set is a woman of 80 years or more with urothelial cancer.

This sequence joins TRBV18 and TRBJ2-2; perhaps TRBD1 as D (5 bases). Trimming removed 4 bases at V and 5 bases at J, with 14 bases between. The CDR3 sequence is 15 residues long. CDR1 and CDR2 from the germline V gene are KGHSH and LQKENI. CDR3 amino acids: CASSRQSDSTGELFF. The CDR3 DNA follows: TGTGCCAGCTCACGACAGTCCGATTCAACCGGGGAGCTGTTTTTT. Full variable domain (remainder filled in from reference TRBV18 and TRBJ2-2): NAGVMQNPRHLVRRRGQEARLRCSPMKGHSHVYWYRQLPEEGLKFMVYLQKENIIDESGMPKERFSAEFPKEGPSILRIQQVVRGDSAAYFCASSRQSDSTGELFFGEGSRLTVL.

This chain uses TRBV11-1 with TRBJ2-2; TRBD1 agrees at 8 bases. The germline gives CDR1 SGHAT, CDR2 FQDESV (reference sequence). The CDR3 spans 19 residues. V gave up 4 bases and J gave up 4 bases; unmatched junction bases: 17. The CDR3 DNA reads TGTGCCAGCAGCTCTAGAATGCCCGGGACAGGAACCGTCACCGGGGAGCTGTTTTTT. Translating it yields CASSSRMPGTGTVTGELFF. Variable domain in full (rest from reference TRBV11-1 and TRBJ2-2): EAEVAQSPRYKITEKSQAVAFWCDPISGHATLYWYRQILGQGPELLVQFQDESVVDDSQLPKDRFSAERLKGVDSTLKIQPAELGDSAMYLCASSSRMPGTGTVTGELFFGEGSRLTVL.

This chain connects TRBV27 to TRBJ2-6; TRBD1 is a possible D gene (6 bases). This CDR3 has 19 residues. Germline CDR1 and CDR2: MNHEY and SMNVEV (reference sequence). With 3 bases removed from V and 1 base from J, the gap between germline ends came to 19 bases. The CDR3 nucleotides read TGTGCCAGCAGTTTCCCACCACAGGCCAGGGGATCTGGGGCCAACGTCCTGACTTTC. As protein: CASSFPPQARGSGANVLTF.

The chain employs TRBV4-1 and TRBJ1-4; D is unclear. Germline V gene lookup returns CDR1 MGHRA and CDR2 YSYEKL. The CDR3 is made up of 16 amino acids. Trimming left V 1 base short and J 8 bases short, with 17 bases between. CDR3 bases: TGCGCCAGCAGCCAAGGAGAGGGCCTCCCTGGGGAAAAACTGTTTTTT. Translation gives CASSQGEGLPGEKLFF.

This clone was picked up one time. The chain recombines TRBV7-2 with TRBJ2-1; TRBD2 matches 8 bases. CDR3 size: 15 residues. The germline gives CDR1 SGHTA, CDR2 FQGNSA. The ends lost 4 bases at V and 4 bases at J; junction bases unmatched: 6. CDR3 loop: CASSSGVAGYNEQFF. CDR3 in DNA: TGTGCCAGCAGCTCAGGGGTAGCGGGGTACAATGAGCAGTTCTTC.